The clone carrying this T cell receptor (beta chain) was seen at least ten times. Time point denoted: newly diagnosed GD, antithyroid drugs for less than 3 months. After RNA was extracted from PBMCs, the TCR library was made from it. Roughly 9.6-milliliter peripheral blood samples went into EDTA tubes. HTBI primers from iRepertoire and Arm-PCR of CDR3 regions yielded the TCR beta libraries. Original methodology: Samples revealed 62 TRBV and roughly 15 TRBJ segments. TCRdb redid the calling of the multiplex PCR reads with MiXCR, one entry per CDR3 protein. What appears here as the V and J calls and clone size reflects TCRdb's work, not the paper's. The sample lists approximately 460,000 distinct CDR3 sequences, roughly 15% occurring once. The data were taken from a study of regulatory T cells in long-lasting Graves disease. The CDR3 contains 18 residues. J was trimmed by 0 bases and V by 6 bases; bases with no gene match: 14. Per the germline V gene, CDR1 is KGHSH and CDR2 is LQKENI.

Separately, the same data were catalogued under a study of T cells in Graves' hyperthyroidism and ophthalmopathy. That source notes: The TCR CDR3 first-round RT-PCR relied on the HTBI primer set. Classification by a 13 V-J model distinguished ophthalmopathy from stable hyperthyroidism.

The receptor was isolated from a woman in her 30s with Graves disease. This chain joins TRBV18 and TRBJ2-3; 8 positions match TRBD2. Sequenced material: peripheral blood mononuclear cells (PBMCs), taken at new diagnosis, from a patient treated with antithyroid drugs. Written as DNA, the CDR3 is TGTGCCAGCTCCACCAAACGAATCAGCGGGAGTAGCACAGATACGCAGTATTTT. This translates into CASSTKRISGSSTDTQYF.